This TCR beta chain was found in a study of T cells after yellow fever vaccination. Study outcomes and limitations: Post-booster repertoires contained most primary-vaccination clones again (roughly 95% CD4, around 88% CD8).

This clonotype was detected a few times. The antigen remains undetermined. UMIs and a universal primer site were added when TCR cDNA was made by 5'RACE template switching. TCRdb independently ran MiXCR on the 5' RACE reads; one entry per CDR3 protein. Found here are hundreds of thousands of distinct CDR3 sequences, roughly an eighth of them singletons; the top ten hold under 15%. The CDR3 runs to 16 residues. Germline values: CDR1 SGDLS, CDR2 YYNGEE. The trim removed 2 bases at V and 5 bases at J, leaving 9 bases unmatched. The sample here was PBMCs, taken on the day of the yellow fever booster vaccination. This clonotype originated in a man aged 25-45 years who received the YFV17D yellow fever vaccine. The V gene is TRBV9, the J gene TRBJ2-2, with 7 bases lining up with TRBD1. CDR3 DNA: TGTGCCAGCAGCGTTAGGACAGGAAAAGGAACCGGGGAGCTGTTTTTT. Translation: CASSVRTGKGTGELFF.